The next 20 T cell receptor beta chains were all read from a single sample in a study of CD8+ T cells in alopecia areata. Extraction of RNA preceded its reverse transcription into cDNA, which served as the sequencing template. Sequencing used immunoSEQ multiplex PCR; TCRdb keeps in-frame clones, though not all of them. Counted here are over 150,000 clones, more than 45% occurring once; the ten biggest clones make up more than 5.5%. As for treatment: oral pan-JAK inhibitor, 5-10 mg twice daily. The sample here was CD4+ T cells sorted from blood, taken at week 24, from a patient treated with tofacitinib. The receptors were sampled from a human donor with alopecia areata.

The CDR3 here is CAVSGSTDTQYF. The CDR3 DNA reads TGTGCCGTTAGCGGCAGCACAGATACGCAGTATTTT. The V call is TRBV2, the J call TRBJ2-3; tentatively, D is TRBD2 (6 bases). The V gene lost 11 bases and the J gene lost 0 bases, with 9 bases spanning the gap. Germline CDR1 reads SNHLY; CDR2 reads FYNNEI. There are 12 residues in the CDR3.

The gene calls are TRBV25-1 and TRBJ1-1; no clear D. Trimming took 3 bases from V and 2 from J, leaving 7 bases between them. The V gene's germline CDR1 is MGHDK and CDR2 SYGVNS. This CDR3 has 13 residues. The CDR3 reads CASSDGINTEAFF. Here the CDR3 DNA reads TGTGCCAGCAGTGACGGAATTAACACTGAAGCTTTCTTT.

Only a few counts were recorded for this clone. The V and J genes are TRBV30 and TRBJ2-7; D is undetermined. Germline V gene sequence: CDR1 GTSNPN, CDR2 SVGIG (reference sequence). This CDR3 region has 12 residues. V was pared by 4 bases and J by 3 bases, with 10 bases between. The CDR3 DNA reads TGTGCCTGGAAGAGACTGAACTACGAGCAGTACTTC. Amino acids: CAWKRLNYEQYF.

This clone has just a few counts. This specimen includes other DNA sequences encoding the same CDR3. The chain combines TRBV7-2 with TRBJ2-5; D not resolved. V gave up 3 bases and J gave up 5 bases, with 4 bases separating them. Germline V gene sequence: CDR1 SGHTA, CDR2 FQGNSA. The CDR3 runs 11 residues. The CDR3 DNA reads as TGTGCCAGCAGCTTCGGGGAGACCCAGTACTTC. Its protein is CASSFGETQYF. Filled out from reference TRBV7-2 and TRBJ2-5, the complete variable domain reads GAGVSQSPSNKVTEKGKDVELRCDPISGHTALYWYRQSLGQGLEFLIYFQGNSAPDKSGLPSDRFSAERTGGSVSTLTIQRTQQEDSAVYLCASSFGETQYFGPGTRLLVL.

J is TRBJ2-5 and V is TRBV9; 12 bases are shared with TRBD2. CDR1 and CDR2 (germline): SGDLS, YYNGEE. After removal of 0 bases from V and 5 bases from J, the junction contained 17 bases not matched to a gene. The CDR3 has 20 residues. CDR3 sequence: CASSVAPKATSGRLRETQYF. The CDR3 coding sequence is TGTGCCAGCAGCGTAGCTCCTAAGGCTACTAGCGGGAGGTTGCGTGAGACCCAGTACTTC.

This clone showed up just once. The CDR3 sequence is CASSVTDTQYF. The CDR3 DNA reads TGTGCCAGCAGCGTGACAGATACGCAGTATTTT. The rearrangement joins TRBV5-6 to TRBJ2-3; D is uncertain. This CDR3 comprises 11 residues. V lost 4 bases, J lost 3 bases, and 3 bases lay in between. Germline values: CDR1 SGHDT, CDR2 YYEEEE.

This chain joins TRBV11-2 and TRBJ2-6; no reliable D call. The CDR3 consists of 14 residues. Germline values: CDR1 SGHAT, CDR2 FQNNGV. V was cut by 2 bases and J by 2 bases, with 4 bases left in between. The DNA of the CDR3 is TGTGCCAGCAGCTTAAGCCCTGGGGCCAACGTCCTGACTTTC. Its protein product is CASSLSPGANVLTF.

V gene TRBV6-5 combines with J gene TRBJ2-5; no definite D call. The assigned J gene may be wrong: the sequence end matches TRBJ2-7 better. CDR1 and CDR2 from the germline V gene are MNHEY and SVGAGI. There are 12 residues in the CDR3. Here the CDR3 reads CASSEDIHEQYF. The DNA for the CDR3 is TGTGCCAGCAGTGAAGACATTCACGAGCAGTACTTC.

The V and J genes are TRBV5-6 and TRBJ2-5, with TRBD2 matching over 8 bases. The CDR3 runs 18 residues. Germline V CDR1 and CDR2: SGHDT, YYEEEE. V lost 0 bases and J lost 1; bases outside the gene matches: 11. CDR3: CASSLGGYGGGFQETQYF. CDR3 in DNA: TGTGCCAGCAGCTTGGGAGGATACGGCGGGGGGTTCCAAGAGACCCAGTACTTC.

This clone has at least ten counts. V usage is TRBV2 and J usage is TRBJ2-5, with TRBD1 matching 8 bases. The J segment lost 2 bases and the V segment lost 5 bases, leaving 13 bases of the junction unmatched. Germline V gene sequence: CDR1 SNHLY, CDR2 FYNNEI. The CDR3 runs 17 residues. The CDR3 bases are TGTGCCAGCAGTATTGCAGGTTGGCAGGGGGCTCAAGAGACCCAGTACTTC. Residues: CASSIAGWQGAQETQYF.

This clone was picked up a small number of times. Other nucleotide sequences in the sample specify the same CDR3. The V gene is TRBV7-2, the J gene TRBJ1-1, with unresolved D. Germline CDR1 and CDR2: SGHTA and FQGNSA. The V and J ends lost 5 bases and 3 bases respectively, with 16 bases between them. The CDR3 runs 15 residues. The CDR3 nucleotides are TGTGCCAGCAGCCCCGTATGGGCTGGGGACACTGAAGCTTTCTTT. This gives the protein CASSPVWAGDTEAFF.

This clone was detected only a few times. The chain couples TRBV28 to TRBJ2-7, with D uncertain. CDR1 is MDHEN, CDR2 SYDVKM, per germline. The CDR3 sequence is 12 residues long. V lost 4 bases and J 2 bases, leaving 6 bases between the germline ends. In DNA form, the CDR3 reads TGTGCCAGCAGTTCGGCTGCCTACGAGCAGTACTTC. It codes for CASSSAAYEQYF.

In the case of this clone: Other DNA sequences in the sample encode the same CDR3. The chain is built from TRBV5-4 and TRBJ1-5; D possibly corresponds to TRBD1 (5 bases). CDR3 size: 12 residues. V lost 2 bases and J 7 bases, leaving 7 bases between the germline ends. The germline CDR1 and CDR2 sequences are SGHNT and YYREEE (reference sequence). CDR3 nucleotide sequence: TGTGCCAGCAGCTTTAGGGGCCAGCCCCAGCATTTT. Its protein is CASSFRGQPQHF.

There are a few counts of this clone. The genes are TRBV29-1 and TRBJ1-1, with D hard to call. Looked up from germline, CDR1 is SQVTM and CDR2 is ANQGSEA. Trimming took 0 bases from V and 5 from J, leaving 10 bases between them. The CDR3 runs to 13 residues. The CDR3 here is CSVEDQTRTEAFF. The CDR3 DNA is TGCAGCGTTGAAGATCAGACGAGAACTGAAGCTTTCTTT.

This chain connects TRBV9 to TRBJ1-2; a possible D gene is TRBD1 (6 bases). Trimming took 0 bases from V and 6 from J, leaving 15 bases between them. Germline CDR1 SGDLS, CDR2 YYNGEE. The CDR3 is 15 residues long. The CDR3 coding sequence is TGTGCCAGCAGCGTAGCTCGGGCAGGGGCCCATGGCTACACCTTC. This encodes CASSVARAGAHGYTF. The full variable domain, in which reference TRBV9 and TRBJ1-2 provide the parts outside the CDR3, is DSGVTQTPKHLITATGQRVTLRCSPRSGDLSVYWYQQSLDQGLQFLIQYYNGEERAKGNILERFSAQQFPDLHSELNLSSLELGDSALYFCASSVARAGAHGYTFGSGTRLTVV.

This clone was seen a few times. The chain combines TRBV15 with TRBJ1-2, with 7 bases matching TRBD1. This CDR3 region has 20 residues. The V segment lost 0 bases and the J segment 4 bases; nucleotides outside the gene matches: 20. The V gene's germline CDR1 is LNHNV and CDR2 YYDKDF (reference sequence). CDR3 amino acids: CATSRDHQFTADRAGYGYTF. The CDR3, as DNA: TGTGCCACCAGCAGAGATCATCAGTTTACGGCCGACAGGGCGGGCTATGGCTACACCTTC.

V is TRBV7-2 and J is TRBJ2-7; D remains ambiguous. Looked up from germline, CDR1 is SGHTA and CDR2 is FQGNSA. V dropped 3 bases and J dropped 4 bases, with 7 bases sitting between them. This CDR3 spans 12 amino acids. The CDR3 region is CASSFSIYEQYF. The CDR3 nucleotides read TGTGCCAGCAGCTTCTCCATATACGAGCAGTACTTC.

In this sample, this clone turned up once. This chain uses TRBV27 with TRBJ2-6; D may be TRBD1 or TRBD2 (6 bases each). Germline V gene lookup returns CDR1 MNHEY and CDR2 SMNVEV (reference sequence). There are 15 residues in the CDR3. Trimming removed 11 bases at V and 0 bases at J, with 14 bases between. The CDR3 nucleotides are TGTGCCTCCTGGGGGGCCAGCTCTGGGGCCAACGTCCTGACTTTC. It specifies CASWGASSGANVLTF. Full variable domain (outside the CDR3, taken from reference TRBV27 and TRBJ2-6): EAQVTQNPRYLITVTGKKLTVTCSQNMNHEYMSWYRQDPGLGLRQIYYSMNVEVTDKGDVPEGYKVSRKEKRNFPLILESPSPNQTSLYFCASWGASSGANVLTFGAGSRLTVL.

On this clone itself: This same CDR3 is encoded by further DNA sequences in the sample. V is TRBV11-2 and J is TRBJ2-6; tentatively, D is TRBD1 (5 bases). The CDR3 runs to 15 residues. Deletions cut 4 bases from V and 4 bases from J, with 11 bases between. Germline-derived CDR1 and CDR2 are SGHAT and FQNNGV. This CDR3 is CASSSQGSGANVLTF. The CDR3 region has the DNA TGTGCCAGCAGCTCGCAGGGTTCAGGGGCCAACGTCCTGACTTTC.

This rearrangement joins TRBV29-1 to TRBJ2-5; D possibly corresponds to TRBD1 (7 bases). V dropped 6 bases and J dropped 4 bases, with 15 bases sitting between them. In germline, CDR1 is SQVTM, CDR2 ANQGSEA. The CDR3 loop spans 13 amino acids. The DNA for the CDR3 is TGCAGCGTGAGGACAGGAGGGGGAGAGACCCAGTACTTC. Amino acid sequence: CSVRTGGGETQYF.